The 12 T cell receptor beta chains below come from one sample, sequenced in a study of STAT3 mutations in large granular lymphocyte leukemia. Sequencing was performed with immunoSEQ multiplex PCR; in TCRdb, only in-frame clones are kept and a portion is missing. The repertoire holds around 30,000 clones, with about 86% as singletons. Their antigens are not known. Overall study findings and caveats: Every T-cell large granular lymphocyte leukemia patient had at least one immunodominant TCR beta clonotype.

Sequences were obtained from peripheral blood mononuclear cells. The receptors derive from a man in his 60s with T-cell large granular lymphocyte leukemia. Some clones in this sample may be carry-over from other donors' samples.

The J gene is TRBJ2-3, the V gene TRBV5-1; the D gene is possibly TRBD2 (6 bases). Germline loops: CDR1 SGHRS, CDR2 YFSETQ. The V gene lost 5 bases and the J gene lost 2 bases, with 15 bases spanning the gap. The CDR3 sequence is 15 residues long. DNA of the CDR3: TGCGCCAGCAGAATGGGTGGCGGGAACACAGATACGCAGTATTTT. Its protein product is CASRMGGGNTDTQYF.

The CDR3 DNA sequence: TGTGCCAGCATAGCGGGAGTATTCGGGACAGATACGCAGTATTTT. This gives the protein CASIAGVFGTDTQYF. The genes are TRBV28 and TRBJ2-3, with 9 bases lining up with TRBD2. Per the germline V gene, CDR1 is MDHEN and CDR2 is SYDVKM. The CDR3 spans 15 residues. V trimming: 7 bases; J trimming: 3 bases; junction bases outside the gene matches: 8.

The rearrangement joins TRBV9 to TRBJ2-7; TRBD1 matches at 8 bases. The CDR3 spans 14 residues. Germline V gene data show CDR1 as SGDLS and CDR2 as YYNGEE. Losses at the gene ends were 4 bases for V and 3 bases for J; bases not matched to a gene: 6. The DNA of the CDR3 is TGTGCCAGCAGCAAACAGGGGGGAAGCTACGAGCAGTACTTC. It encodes CASSKQGGSYEQYF.

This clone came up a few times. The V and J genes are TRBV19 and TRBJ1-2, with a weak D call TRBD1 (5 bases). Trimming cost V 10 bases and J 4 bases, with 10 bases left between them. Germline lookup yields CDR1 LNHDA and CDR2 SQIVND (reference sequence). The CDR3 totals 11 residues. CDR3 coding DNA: TGTGCCAAAAAACAGGTCTATGGCTACACCTTC. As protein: CAKKQVYGYTF.

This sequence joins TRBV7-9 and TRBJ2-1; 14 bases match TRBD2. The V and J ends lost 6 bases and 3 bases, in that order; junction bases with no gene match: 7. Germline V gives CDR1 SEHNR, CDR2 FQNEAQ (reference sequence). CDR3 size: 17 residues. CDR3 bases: TGTGCCAGCAGTATAAGACTAGCGGGAGGGTACTACAATGAGCAGTTCTTC. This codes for CASSIRLAGGYYNEQFF. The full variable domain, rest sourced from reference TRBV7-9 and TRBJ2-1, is DTGVSQNPRHKITKRGQNVTFRCDPISEHNRLYWYRQTLGQGPEFLTYFQNEAQLEKSRLLSDRFSAERPKGSFSTLEIQRTEQGDSAMYLCASSIRLAGGYYNEQFFGPGTRLTVL.

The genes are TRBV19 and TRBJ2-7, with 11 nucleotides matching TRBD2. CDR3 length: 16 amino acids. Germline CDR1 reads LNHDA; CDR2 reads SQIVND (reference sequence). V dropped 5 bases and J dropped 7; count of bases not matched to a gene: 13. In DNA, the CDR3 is TGTGCCAGTAGTCCCTACCGAACTAGCGGGAGCGGTGAGCAGTACTTC. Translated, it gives CASSPYRTSGSGEQYF.

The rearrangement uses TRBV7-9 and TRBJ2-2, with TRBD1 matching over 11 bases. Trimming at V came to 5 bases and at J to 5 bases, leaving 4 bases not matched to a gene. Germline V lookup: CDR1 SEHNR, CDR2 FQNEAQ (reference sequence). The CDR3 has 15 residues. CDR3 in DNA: TGTGCCAGCAGCCGCGGGACAGGGGGAACCGGGGAGCTGTTTTTT. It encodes CASSRGTGGTGELFF.

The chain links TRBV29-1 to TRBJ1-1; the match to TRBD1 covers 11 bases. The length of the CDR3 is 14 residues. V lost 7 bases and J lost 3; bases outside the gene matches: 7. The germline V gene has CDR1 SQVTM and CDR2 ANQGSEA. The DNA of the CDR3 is TGCAGCGCACGGACAGGGGGCGAAGACACTGAAGCTTTCTTT. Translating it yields CSARTGGEDTEAFF.

The CDR3 region is CASSLALAGTGELFF. The CDR3 region has the DNA TGTGCCAGCAGCTTAGCGCTAGCGGGCACCGGGGAGCTGTTTTTT. The V and J genes are TRBV7-2 and TRBJ2-2, with TRBD2 matching 8 bases. J lost 4 bases, V lost 0 bases, and 1 base had no gene match. Germline V gene data show CDR1 as SGHTA and CDR2 as FQGNSA. This CDR3 spans 15 amino acids.

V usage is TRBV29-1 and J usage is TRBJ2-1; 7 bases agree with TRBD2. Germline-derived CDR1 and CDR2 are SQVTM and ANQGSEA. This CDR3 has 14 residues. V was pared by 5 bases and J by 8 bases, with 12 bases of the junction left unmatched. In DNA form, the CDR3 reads TGCAGCGTTATTCTGGCGGGGGTGATTTATGAGCAGTTCTTC. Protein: CSVILAGVIYEQFF.

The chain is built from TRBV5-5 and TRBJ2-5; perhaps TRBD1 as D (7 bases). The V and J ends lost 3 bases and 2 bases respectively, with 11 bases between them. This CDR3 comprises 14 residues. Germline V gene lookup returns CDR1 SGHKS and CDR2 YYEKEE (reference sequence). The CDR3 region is CASSSTGTQETQYF. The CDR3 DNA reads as TGTGCCAGCAGCTCGACAGGGACTCAAGAGACCCAGTACTTC.

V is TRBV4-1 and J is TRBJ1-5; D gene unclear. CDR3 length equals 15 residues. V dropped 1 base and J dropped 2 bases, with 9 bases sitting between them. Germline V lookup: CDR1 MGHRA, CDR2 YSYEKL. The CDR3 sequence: CASSQGIPGNQPQHF. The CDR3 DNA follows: TGCGCCAGCAGCCAAGGGATCCCGGGCAATCAGCCCCAGCATTTT.